This T cell receptor (beta chain) derives from a study of blood T cells in healthy people across ages. The CDR3 spans 13 residues. Deletions cut 3 bases from V and 5 bases from J, with 11 bases between. Per the germline V gene, CDR1 is DFQATT and CDR2 is SNEGSKA (reference sequence). This clonotype was picked up many times. What it binds is unknown. Next came a second PCR, run for about 7 to 12 cycles, which used a sample-barcoded 5' primer along with a J-beta primer mix. TCRdb fed the 5' RACE reads into MiXCR, producing one record per CDR3 protein. The sample records about 780,000 distinct CDR3 sequences, about half being singletons. Whole-study findings and limits: Because donor CMV status was unknown, expanded clonotype changes were possibly confounded. Naive CD4+ cell counts and diversity both ran higher in long-lived than in aged donors.

Sequencing used blood. The V and J genes are TRBV20-1 and TRBJ1-5; D not certain. This sequence was found in an elderly man in good health. CDR3 loop: CSASPGKDQPQHF. The CDR3 DNA sequence: TGCAGTGCTAGTCCCGGAAAGGATCAGCCCCAGCATTTT.